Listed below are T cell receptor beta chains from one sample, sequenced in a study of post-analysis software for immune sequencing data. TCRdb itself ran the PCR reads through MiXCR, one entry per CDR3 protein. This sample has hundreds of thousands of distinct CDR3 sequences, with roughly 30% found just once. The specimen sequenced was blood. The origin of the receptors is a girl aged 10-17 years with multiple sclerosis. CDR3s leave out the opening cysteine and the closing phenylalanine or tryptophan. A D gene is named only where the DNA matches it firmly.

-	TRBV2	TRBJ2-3	ASRRAMGTDTQY
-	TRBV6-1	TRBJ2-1	ASSLRPGLSYNEQF
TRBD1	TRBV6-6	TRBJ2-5	ASSYSGQGETQY
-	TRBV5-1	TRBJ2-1	ASSLAVDEQF
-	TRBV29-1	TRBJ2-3	SVSKRQETSDTQY
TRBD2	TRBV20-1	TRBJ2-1	SAGKEAGGIYSEQF
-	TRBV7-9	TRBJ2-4	ASSLGQRAKNIQY
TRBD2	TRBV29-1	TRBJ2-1	SAGLAGVGMETQF
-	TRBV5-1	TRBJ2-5	ASSYTDMETQY
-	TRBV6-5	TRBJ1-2	ASRRDTNYGYT
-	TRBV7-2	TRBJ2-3	ASRRGTYLSTDTQY
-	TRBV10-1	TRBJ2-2	ASSGGNGELF
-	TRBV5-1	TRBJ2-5	ASRQVLETQY
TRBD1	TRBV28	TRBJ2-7	ASRKKTGSSYEQY
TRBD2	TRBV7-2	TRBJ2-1	ASSSRTSGRSGNEQF
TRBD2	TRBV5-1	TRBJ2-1	ASSSRRAGGRTSSYNEQF
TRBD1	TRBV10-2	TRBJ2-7	ASRATGGYEQY
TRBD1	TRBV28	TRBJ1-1	ASSPPPGQGAAF
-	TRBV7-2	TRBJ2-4	ASSLAPQNIQY
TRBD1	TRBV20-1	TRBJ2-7	SARDSGQGLRVTQY
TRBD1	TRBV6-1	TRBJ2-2	ASSEFIGDRVPTGELF
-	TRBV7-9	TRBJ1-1	ASSRPSPGNTEAF
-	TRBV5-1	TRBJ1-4	ASSPGAIREKLF
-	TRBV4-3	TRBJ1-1	ASNQIGGGLNTEAF
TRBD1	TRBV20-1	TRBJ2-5	SARHGQGETQY
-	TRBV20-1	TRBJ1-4	SAPGRATNEKLF
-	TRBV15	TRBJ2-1	ATSRDLSVGNEQF
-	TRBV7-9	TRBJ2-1	AGTHPVGGYNEQF
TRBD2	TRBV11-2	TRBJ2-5	ASSLGETSGETQY
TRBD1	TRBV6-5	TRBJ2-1	ASSRLRGRFSEQF
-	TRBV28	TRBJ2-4	ASSFVPVVQY
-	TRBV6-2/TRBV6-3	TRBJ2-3	ASSGAPNTQY
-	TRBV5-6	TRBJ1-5	ASSHREGNQPQH
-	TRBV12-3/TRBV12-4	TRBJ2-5	TSSLGGASVLQETQY
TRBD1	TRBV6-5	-	ASRPVQGREQY
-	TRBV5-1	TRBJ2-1	ASSLASTRVDNNEQF
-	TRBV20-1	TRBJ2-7	SASWSSSYEQY
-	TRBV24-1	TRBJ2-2	ATSDFRSTGELF
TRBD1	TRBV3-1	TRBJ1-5	ASSQGTGVSNSNQPQH
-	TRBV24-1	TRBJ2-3	ATSPHNGGTDTQY